Listed below are T cell receptor beta chains from one sample, sequenced in a study of PD-1 blockade in classical Hodgkin lymphoma. The table came from immunoSEQ multiplex PCR; TCRdb's copy has only in-frame clones and leaves some out. This repertoire shows roughly 15,000 clones, about 66% found once; its top ten account for approximately 8.8%. Sequenced material: peripheral blood mononuclear cells (PBMCs), taken before the second cycle of nivolumab. These receptors originate from a human donor with classical Hodgkin lymphoma. The CDR3 runs from the conserved cysteine through the conserved F or W. The order of the fields is J gene, V gene, CDR3 length, clone size, CDR3 protein. Where a row states a size, it is once, few, many or the class of an expanded clone; other rows omit it.

>TRBJ1-1|TRBV7-9|14|.
CASSLDQGSTEAFF
>TRBJ1-2|TRBV27|14|few
CASSPGQRNYGYTF
>TRBJ2-5|TRBV4-1|15|few
CASSQGAGNQETQYF
>TRBJ2-1|TRBV2|14|few
CASIRSGAPSEQFF
>TRBJ2-3|TRBV6-5|14|.
CASSYKGDTDTQYF
>TRBJ1-1|TRBV29-1|13|.
CSVEGQGSAEAFF
>TRBJ1-2|TRBV6-6|15|once
CASRWDGTSNYGYTF
>TRBJ1-1|TRBV6-1|13|.
CASSFDTNTEAFF
>TRBJ2-2|TRBV4-1|16|.
CASSHTSGVNTGELFF
>TRBJ2-7|TRBV7-9|15|few
CASSFGQGSLYEQYF
>TRBJ2-7|TRBV27|15|few
CASTVLGTGHYEQYF
>TRBJ1-5|TRBV5-1|14|.
CASSSGDRYQPQHF
>TRBJ2-5|TRBV29-1|14|.
CSGVVTGGWETQYF
>TRBJ2-1|TRBV10-1|18|.
CASNGYGLAGGDYGEQFF
>TRBJ1-1|TRBV7-9|13|.
CASSLSMGTEAFF
>TRBJ2-2|TRBV7-9|15|.
CASSPPAQNTGELFF
>TRBJ2-5|TRBV10-3|15|.
CAITASTALGETQYF
>TRBJ2-2|TRBV21-1|17|.
CASSKVGSGVHTGELFF
>TRBJ2-3|TRBV29-1|16|.
CSVGGLAGGSTDTQYF
>TRBJ2-7|TRBV13|14|.
CASSPKPISYEQYF
>TRBJ2-1|TRBV9|13|few
CASSPRLDSEQFF
>TRBJ1-1|TRBV10-3|16|.
CAISREPAGGNTEAFF
>TRBJ2-5|TRBV7-2|17|.
CASSLLIAATPQETQYF
>TRBJ2-7|TRBV4-1|13|few
CASSFESTYEQYF
>TRBJ2-1|TRBV7-8|18|medium-sized
CASSFGGSGRPLYNEQFF
>TRBJ2-7|TRBV5-1|13|.
CASSAAGTWEQYF
>TRBJ1-2|TRBV7-8|15|.
CASSLYPRVNYGYTF
>TRBJ1-1|TRBV28|14|few
CASSLPTGGRVAFF
>TRBJ1-4|TRBV28|19|.
CASSPKGWDRGLGDEKLFF
>TRBJ2-1|TRBV6-5|14|few
CASSLSGSHNEQFF
>TRBJ1-1|TRBV19|15|.
CASRGAGQMNTEAFF
>TRBJ1-1|TRBV9|14|few
CASSFGGRGTEAFF
>TRBJ2-2|TRBV9|16|.
CATGTSGTSNTGELFF
>TRBJ2-7|TRBV9|15|medium-sized
CASSVGGLAGDEQYF
>TRBJ2-7|TRBV2|13|medium-sized
CASHGGQSYEQYF
>TRBJ2-7|TRBV4-1|15|few
CASSQDSRGKEELYF
>TRBJ2-7|TRBV28|19|.
CASPLGKLAGGRSSYEQYF